This is a list of T cell receptor beta chains from one sample in a study of CD8+CD57+ T cells in acquired aplastic anemia. A single record per CDR3 protein comes from TCRdb applying MiXCR to the reads. The sample records some 130,000 distinct CDR3 sequences, around 48% being singletons. Sequencing was done on a sample of sorted CD4+, CD8+, or CD8+CD57+ T cells (not recorded which) from PBMCs. These receptors were collected from a human donor in good health, serving as a control. Both conserved end residues are part of each CDR3. A D gene is named only where the DNA matches it firmly. Clone size is stated in some rows and not others, as once, few, many or a class when expanded.

size: NA
V: TRBV10-1
J: TRBJ1-4
D: NA
CDR3: CASSAQGTAATNEKLFF
DNA: TGCGCCAGCAGTGCTCAAGGGACCGCGGCAACTAATGAAAAACTGTTTTTT

size: many
V: TRBV4-2
J: TRBJ2-3
D: NA
CDR3: CASSQGTSTDTQYF
DNA: TGTGCCAGCAGCCAAGGGACTAGCACAGATACGCAGTATTTT

size: NA
V: TRBV29-1
J: TRBJ2-7
D: TRBD1
CDR3: CSLRDREYF
DNA: TGCAGCTTGCGGGACAGGGAGTACTTC

size: NA
V: TRBV19
J: TRBJ1-2
D: TRBD1
CDR3: CASSKTGQNYGYTF
DNA: TGTGCCAGTAGCAAAACGGGACAGAACTATGGCTACACCTTC

size: NA
V: TRBV20-1
J: TRBJ2-3
D: NA
CDR3: CSAPSPAEPSTDTQYF
DNA: TGCAGTGCTCCATCGCCAGCGGAACCTAGCACAGATACGCAGTATTTT

size: few
V: TRBV20-1
J: TRBJ1-3
D: NA
CDR3: CSARLGRNGNTIYF
DNA: TGCAGTGCTAGGCTGGGGCGGAATGGAAACACCATATATTTT

size: NA
V: TRBV9
J: TRBJ2-2
D: TRBD1
CDR3: CASSVAGDSYTGELFF
DNA: TGTGCCAGCAGCGTAGCAGGGGACAGCTACACCGGGGAGCTGTTTTTT

size: NA
V: TRBV15
J: TRBJ1-4
D: NA
CDR3: CATSRDLQGAEKLFF
DNA: TGTGCCACCAGCAGAGATCTTCAGGGTGCTGAAAAACTGTTTTTT

size: many
V: TRBV4-1
J: TRBJ2-7
D: NA
CDR3: CASSQGERQGGYEQYF
DNA: TGTGCCAGCAGCCAAGGAGAAAGACAGGGAGGGTACGAGCAGTACTTC

size: NA
V: TRBV20-1
J: TRBJ1-2
D: TRBD1
CDR3: CSARRTGASGYTF
DNA: TGCAGTGCTAGACGTACAGGGGCGAGTGGCTACACCTTC

size: many
V: TRBV9
J: TRBJ2-1
D: NA
CDR3: CASALGDNEQFF
DNA: TGTGCCAGCGCCCTGGGGGACAATGAGCAGTTCTTC

size: NA
V: TRBV7-7
J: TRBJ2-1
D: NA
CDR3: CASSLAGGRVNNEQFF
DNA: TGTGCCAGCAGCTTAGCGGGGGGGCGGGTAAACAATGAGCAGTTCTTC

size: NA
V: TRBV29-1
J: TRBJ1-1
D: NA
CDR3: CSVGRILLNTEALF
DNA: TGCAGCGTTGGAAGGATTCTCTTGAACACTGAGGCTCTCTTT

size: many
V: TRBV11-3
J: TRBJ2-5
D: TRBD1
CDR3: CASSGDRDQETQYF
DNA: TGTGCCAGCAGCGGCGACAGGGACCAAGAGACCCAGTACTTC

size: NA
V: TRBV20-1
J: TRBJ2-7
D: TRBD2
CDR3: CSARGTSGTWEQYF
DNA: TGCAGTGCTCGCGGGACTAGCGGGACTTGGGAGCAGTACTTC

size: NA
V: TRBV10-1
J: TRBJ1-2
D: TRBD1
CDR3: CASSADRVDGYTF
DNA: TGCGCCAGCAGCGCGGACAGGGTTGATGGCTACACCTTC

size: NA
V: TRBV7-3
J: TRBJ2-5
D: NA
CDR3: CASSLGSRETQYF
DNA: TGTGCCAGCAGCTTAGGTTCCCGGGAGACCCAGTACTTC

size: medium-sized
V: TRBV10-1
J: TRBJ2-7
D: NA
CDR3: CASSGFLRDRSYEQYF
DNA: TGCGCCAGCAGTGGCTTTCTCCGGGACCGGTCCTACGAGCAGTACTTC